The 19 T cell receptor beta chains presented below share a single source sample, sequenced in a study of shared clonotypes between healthy human individuals. TCRdb keeps only in-frame clones here, not all; method: immunoSEQ multiplex PCR. This table holds approximately 1.5 million clones, less than 99% found once. Sequencing was carried out using naive CD4+ T cells sorted from blood. Specified subset: CD45RA+ positively selected. Source of these receptors: a man aged 25-45 years in good health.

The chain has TRBV27 and TRBJ2-7, with D perhaps TRBD1 or TRBD2 (6 bases each). Germline V gives CDR1 MNHEY, CDR2 SMNVEV (reference sequence). Trimming cost V 5 bases and J 4 bases, with 18 bases left between them. The CDR3 is made up of 15 amino acids. CDR3 protein: CASSRGRGLDYEQYF. CDR3 DNA sequence: TGTGCCAGCAGTCGCGGCCGGGGGCTAGATTACGAGCAGTACTTC.

CDR3 coding DNA: TGTGCCAGCAGCCCGGGGGACAGAAACTACGAGCAGTACTTC. Translated, it gives CASSPGDRNYEQYF. This chain joins TRBV9 and TRBJ2-7; the D gene is possibly TRBD1 (7 bases). V lost 4 bases and J 3 bases, leaving 14 bases between the germline ends. The CDR3 totals 14 residues. From germline, CDR1 is SGDLS and CDR2 YYNGEE.

This sequence joins TRBV11-2 and TRBJ2-2; 7 nucleotides align to TRBD1. The V gene's germline CDR1 is SGHAT and CDR2 FQNNGV. Losses at the gene ends were 6 bases for V and 5 bases for J; bases not matched to a gene: 6. The CDR3 sequence is 14 residues long. In DNA, the CDR3 is TGTGCCAGCAGTCCGACAGGGCATACCGGGGAGCTGTTTTTT. It yields the protein CASSPTGHTGELFF.

With respect to this clone: Its ends do not fully match the called genes, so a read error is possible. The chain links TRBV5-1 to TRBJ2-7; no definite D call. Germline V gene data show CDR1 as SGHRS and CDR2 as YFSETQ. The CDR3 extends over 15 amino acids. The CDR3 bases are TGCGCCAGCCGCTTTGGTCTAGAGAATTCCTACGAGCAGTACTTC. This translates into CASRFGLENSYEQYF.

The rearrangement joins TRBV4-2 to TRBJ2-5, with D possibly called TRBD1 or TRBD2 (5 bases each). Germline CDR1 is LGHNA and CDR2 is YNFKEQ. The CDR3 contains 14 residues. V dropped 5 bases and J dropped 4 bases, with 14 bases sitting between them. CDR3 loop: CASSYSGGTETQYF. For the CDR3, the DNA is TGTGCCAGCAGCTATTCGGGTGGGACAGAGACCCAGTACTTC.

The chain recombines TRBV5-1 with TRBJ2-1; 10 nucleotides agree with TRBD2. Germline assignment: CDR1 SGHRS and CDR2 YFSETQ. The CDR3 is 15 amino acids. V gave up 3 bases and J gave up 5 bases; unmatched junction bases: 5. Written as DNA, the CDR3 is TGCGCCAGCAGCTGGGGACTAGCGACCGACAATGAGCAGTTCTTC. Translation gives CASSWGLATDNEQFF.

CDR3 residues: CASSLWGPTGYGYTF. The CDR3 DNA reads TGTGCCAGCAGTTTATGGGGACCGACAGGTTATGGCTACACCTTC. The chain recombines TRBV28 with TRBJ1-2, with D tentatively TRBD1 (6 bases). V was cut by 0 bases and J by 5 bases, with 13 bases left in between. Germline V gene lookup returns CDR1 MDHEN and CDR2 SYDVKM. CDR3 length equals 15 residues.

V and J are TRBV30 and TRBJ2-7; weak D call: TRBD1 (6 bases). The CDR3 sequence is 15 residues long. Germline V gene data show CDR1 as GTSNPN and CDR2 as SVGIG (reference sequence). The V end was cut by 3 bases, the J end by 2 bases, with 17 bases between. CDR3 sequence reads: CAWRENRDWAYEQYF. The CDR3 DNA reads as TGTGCCTGGAGGGAAAACAGGGATTGGGCCTACGAGCAGTACTTC.

V and J are TRBV5-1 and TRBJ2-5, with D possibly called TRBD1 or TRBD2 (5 bases each). Germline assignment: CDR1 SGHRS and CDR2 YFSETQ. Trimming took 4 bases from V and 4 from J, leaving 14 bases between them. The CDR3 length is 14 residues. The CDR3 nucleotides read TGCGCCAGCAGCCGTAGTCGGGGCTCAGAGACCCAGTACTTC. Its protein is CASSRSRGSETQYF.

The rearrangement links TRBV18 to TRBJ2-3; 8 nucleotides agree with TRBD2. Germline lookup yields CDR1 KGHSH and CDR2 LQKENI. V lost 2 bases to trimming and J lost 2 bases; unmatched junction nucleotides: 6. The CDR3 covers 16 residues. This chain's CDR3 is CASSPKGLVNTDTQYF. CDR3 in DNA: TGTGCCAGCTCACCAAAGGGACTAGTGAACACAGATACGCAGTATTTT. Looking up the rest from reference TRBV18 and TRBJ2-3 gives the full variable domain: NAGVMQNPRHLVRRRGQEARLRCSPMKGHSHVYWYRQLPEEGLKFMVYLQKENIIDESGMPKERFSAEFPKEGPSILRIQQVVRGDSAAYFCASSPKGLVNTDTQYFGPGTRLTVL.

V usage is TRBV27 and J usage is TRBJ2-1; D is ambiguous. Trimming removed 5 bases from V and 6 bases from J, with 11 bases in between. The V gene's germline CDR1 is MNHEY and CDR2 SMNVEV (reference sequence). The CDR3 has 13 amino acids. The CDR3 DNA follows: TGTGCCAGCAGTCGAGAGTATGCCAATGAGCAGTTCTTC. This encodes CASSREYANEQFF.

J is TRBJ2-7 and V is TRBV6-1, with unresolved D. Trimming cost V 0 bases and J 3 bases, with 12 bases left between them. This CDR3 is 15 amino acids long. Germline CDR1 reads MNHNS; CDR2 reads SASEGT. The CDR3 DNA sequence: TGTGCCAGCAGTGAAGCGAGTCTTGTAAGCTACGAGCAGTACTTC. The encoded protein is CASSEASLVSYEQYF.

The chain employs TRBV5-1 and TRBJ1-5; no firm D call. The V gene's germline CDR1 is SGHRS and CDR2 YFSETQ. V gave up 1 base and J gave up 5 bases, with 16 bases separating them. The CDR3 runs 16 residues. CDR3 DNA sequence: TGCGCCAGCAGCTTGTTCCCGGGCTCCGGTTATCAGCCCCAGCATTTT. This gives the protein CASSLFPGSGYQPQHF.

This rearrangement joins TRBV18 to TRBJ2-3; 9 nucleotides line up with TRBD2. CDR1 and CDR2 from the germline V gene are KGHSH and LQKENI. V lost 3 bases, J lost 1 base, and 11 bases stayed unmatched. CDR3 length: 18 amino acids. The CDR3 protein is CASSPRPGLALGTDTQYF. DNA for the CDR3: TGTGCCAGCTCACCCCGCCCGGGACTAGCTCTCGGCACAGATACGCAGTATTTT.

The chain links TRBV28 to TRBJ2-1; 9 bases line up with TRBD2. Germline values: CDR1 MDHEN, CDR2 SYDVKM. The J segment lost 7 bases and the V segment lost 6 bases, leaving 7 bases of the junction unmatched. The CDR3 has 14 residues. Here the CDR3 DNA reads TGTGCCAGCAGATATAGCGGGAGTGGGAATGAGCAGTTCTTC. Protein sequence: CASRYSGSGNEQFF.

CDR3: CAAWGFGGYTF. Here the CDR3 DNA reads TGTGCCGCGTGGGGCTTTGGTGGCTACACCTTC. V and J are TRBV6-6 and TRBJ1-2; possible D gene TRBD1, 5 bases. Germline loops: CDR1 MNHNY, CDR2 SVGAGI (reference sequence). Trimming removed 11 bases at V and 7 bases at J, with 14 bases between. This CDR3 has 11 residues.

The V call is TRBV2, the J call TRBJ1-5, with D unresolved. The CDR3 totals 14 residues. V lost 6 bases and J 0 bases, leaving 9 bases between the germline ends. Per germline, CDR1 SNHLY and CDR2 FYNNEI. CDR3 DNA sequence: TGTGCCAGCAGGGTTGACGATAGCAATCAGCCCCAGCATTTT. It translates to CASRVDDSNQPQHF.

This clone appeared once. This rearrangement joins TRBV5-6 to TRBJ2-7; 9 nucleotides align to TRBD1. The V gene's germline CDR1 is SGHDT and CDR2 YYEEEE. After removal of 2 bases from V and 3 bases from J, the junction contained 6 bases not matched to a gene. CDR3 length: 15 amino acids. The CDR3 coding sequence is TGTGCCAGCAGCTTATCAGGACAGGGGCTCTACGAGCAGTACTTC. As protein: CASSLSGQGLYEQYF.

This chain uses TRBV23-1 with TRBJ2-3; possible D gene TRBD1, 5 bases. TRBV23-1 is an open reading frame whose function is uncertain. V was clipped by 2 bases and J by 5 bases, with 14 bases between them. The CDR3 is 15 residues long. CDR3 region: CASSQRGRIRDTQYF. The CDR3, as DNA: TGCGCCAGCAGTCAAAGGGGAAGGATTAGAGATACGCAGTATTTT.